Listed below are T cell receptor beta chains from one sample, sequenced in a study of T cell repertoires in cytomegalovirus infection. TCRdb re-analysed the reads in MiXCR, keeping a single row per CDR3 protein. The table shows over 100,000 distinct CDR3 sequences, with about 30% occurring only once. Which antigens these TCRs recognize remains unknown. Material: CD8+ T cells from cultured PBMCs, obtained from culture after CMV antigen stimulation. All receptors come from a human donor in good health (CMV status not recorded). Some clones in this sample may be carry-over from other donors' samples. Both conserved end residues are part of each CDR3. Each record gives: V gene, D gene, clone size, J gene, CDR3 DNA, CDR3 protein. D genes are given only for firm matches. Only part of the rows carry a size: once, few, many, or a class if the clone is expanded.

TRBV10-3,.,few,TRBJ1-6,TGTGCCATCAGTGAGTCCCAAATTAATTCACCCCTCCACTTT,CAISESQINSPLHF
TRBV6-1,.,many,TRBJ1-1,TGTGCCAGCAGTCCGACAGGTTGGACTGAAGCTTTCTTT,CASSPTGWTEAFF
TRBV7-8,.,few,TRBJ2-5,TGTGCCAGCACCCCGAACGACCTACAAGAGACCCAGTACTTC,CASTPNDLQETQYF
TRBV19,.,.,TRBJ1-6,TGTGCCAGTAGGGACCTCGGGGCACCCCTCCACTTT,CASRDLGAPLHF
TRBV11-1,.,.,TRBJ2-1,TGTGCCAGCGGGGAGAGCTCCTACAATGAGCAGTTCTTC,CASGESSYNEQFF
TRBV28,.,few,TRBJ1-4,TGTGCCAGCAGTCTTCTCGCTGGGGGGCTGGGAGAAAAACTGTTTTTT,CASSLLAGGLGEKLFF
TRBV7-2,TRBD2,many,TRBJ2-7,TGTGCCAGCAGCTTAAAGTTCCTAGCGGGGGGCCATGCTGGGGTCGAGCAGTACTTC,CASSLKFLAGGHAGVEQYF
TRBV5-5,.,.,TRBJ2-1,TGTGCCAGCAGCTTGGCTCACCTCAATGAGCAGTTCTTC,CASSLAHLNEQFF
TRBV4-1,.,few,TRBJ1-6,TGCGCCAGCAGCCAAGGGGCAGGGGAATATTCACCCCTCCACTTT,CASSQGAGEYSPLHF
TRBV11-2,TRBD1,many,TRBJ2-7,TGTGCCAGCAGAGCGACAGGGGACGAGCAGTACTTC,CASRATGDEQYF
TRBV6-6,TRBD1,.,TRBJ2-3,TGTGCCAGCAGTTACGTTCCCGGGACAGCTAGCACAGATACGCAGTATTTT,CASSYVPGTASTDTQYF
TRBV2,TRBD1,.,TRBJ2-7,TGTGCCAGCAGTGAAGTAGGACAGGTCTACGAGCAGTACTTC,CASSEVGQVYEQYF
TRBV7-9,TRBD1,few,TRBJ2-7,TGTGCCAGCAGCATCTGGACAGGGCACATCTACGAGCAGTACTTC,CASSIWTGHIYEQYF
TRBV7-9,.,few,TRBJ1-2,TGTGCCAGCAGCGTCACGGAGGGCTACACCTTC,CASSVTEGYTF
TRBV9,.,few,TRBJ2-3,TGTGCCAGCAGCGTAGATGGCACCCGCACAGATACGCAGTATTTT,CASSVDGTRTDTQYF
TRBV7-2,.,.,TRBJ1-1,TGTGCCAGCAGCCCCGCGGCCAAGAACACTGAAGCTTTCTTT,CASSPAAKNTEAFF
TRBV12-3/TRBV12-4,.,.,TRBJ2-3,TGTGCCAGCAAGGAGGCGGGCGATACGCAGTATTTT,CASKEAGDTQYF
TRBV5-5,.,.,TRBJ1-2,TGTGCCAGCAGCTTGGTGAGGGGCGGAAACTATGGCTACACCTTC,CASSLVRGGNYGYTF
TRBV27,.,.,TRBJ1-5,TGTGCCAGCAGTATCAGGGTAGAGAATCAGCCCCAGCATTTT,CASSIRVENQPQHF
TRBV14,.,.,TRBJ2-1,TGTGCCAGCAGTAACCGTCCGGGGAACTACAATGAGCAGTTCTTC,CASSNRPGNYNEQFF
TRBV4-1,.,few,TRBJ2-5,TGCGCCAGCAGCCAAGATCTATTGTCGGAGACCCAGTACTTC,CASSQDLLSETQYF
TRBV6-6,TRBD2,.,TRBJ2-1,TGTGCCAGCAGTTACCCGAGGGGACTAGCGGACAATGAGCAGTTCTTC,CASSYPRGLADNEQFF
TRBV3-1,.,.,TRBJ1-2,TGTGCCAGCAGCCAAGCGGAATACTCTACCTATGGCTACACCTTC,CASSQAEYSTYGYTF
TRBV6-5,.,many,TRBJ1-1,TGTGCCAGCAGTTCGGGGACTGAAGCTTTCTTT,CASSSGTEAFF
TRBV6-1,TRBD2,.,TRBJ2-2,TGTGCCAGCAGTGAATTCCCCTCCCAGACTAGCGGGGGGGCTAGTATCGGGGAGCTGTTTTTT,CASSEFPSQTSGGASIGELFF
TRBV7-4,.,few,TRBJ1-3,TGTGCCAGCAGCTTCCCCGACTTCACCTCTGGAAACACCATATATTTT,CASSFPDFTSGNTIYF
TRBV6-6,.,once,TRBJ2-5,TGTGCCAGCAGTTACGTTAGAGTGGCGCAGACCCAGTACTTC,CASSYVRVAQTQYF
TRBV9,TRBD2,.,TRBJ2-5,TGTGCCAGCAGCGCCGGGGGGGCCGAGACCCAGTACTTC,CASSAGGAETQYF
TRBV11-2,.,.,TRBJ1-2,TGTGCCAGCAGCTCCCTTGGCATCTATGGCTACACCTTC,CASSSLGIYGYTF
TRBV29-1,.,few,TRBJ1-1,TGCAGCGTTGAAGCGGGTAGACGAGCTGAAGCTTTCTTT,CSVEAGRRAEAFF
TRBV6-6,TRBD2,.,TRBJ2-5,TGTGCCAGCAGTTTACTCTCGCTAGCGGGGACCCTCCAAGAGACCCAGTACTTC,CASSLLSLAGTLQETQYF
TRBV12-3/TRBV12-4,TRBD2,.,TRBJ2-1,TGTGCCAGCAGTGCGGGGGGGCCTTTGGATGAGCAGTTCTTC,CASSAGGPLDEQFF
TRBV6-6,.,.,TRBJ2-4,TGTGCCAGCAGTTACTCCCGGGCCCTAGCCAAAAACATTCAGTACTTC,CASSYSRALAKNIQYF
TRBV12-3/TRBV12-4,.,.,TRBJ1-6,TGTGCCAGCAGTTCCACCAGAATGAGGGCTACCCGAAGCTCCTATAATTCACCCCTCCACTTT,CASSSTRMRATRSSYNSPLHF
TRBV19,.,.,TRBJ2-7,TGTGCCAGTAGGCCAGGGCTCTCCTACGAGCAGTACTTC,CASRPGLSYEQYF
TRBV5-1,.,.,TRBJ1-1,TGCGCCAGCAGCACCGCCCGGAACACTGAAGCTTTCTTT,CASSTARNTEAFF
TRBV20-1,.,.,TRBJ2-5,TGCAGTGCTAGAGATCGGAGTAGCGAGACCCAGTACTTC,CSARDRSSETQYF
TRBV11-2,.,.,TRBJ2-7,TGTGCCAGCAGCTTAGCCTTCGCGGGGGCCAGCTCCTACGAGCAGTACTTC,CASSLAFAGASSYEQYF
TRBV2,TRBD1,.,TRBJ1-1,TGTGCCAGCAGCCTCCCGGGACAGGTCGGGGTGGCCACTGAAGCTTTCTTT,CASSLPGQVGVATEAFF